Listed below are T cell receptor beta chains from one sample, sequenced in a study of neurological immune-mediated disorders. TCRdb analysed the 5' RACE reads with MiXCR anew, one entry per CDR3 protein. The table lists 55,000 or so distinct CDR3 sequences, about 4.2% of them singletons. Source material: CD4+ T cells from blood. These TCRs come from a woman in her thirties or forties with multiple sclerosis. Each CDR3 is given with its conserved first and last residue. Each record gives: CDR3 protein, J gene, V gene.

CDR3 protein: CASSLGDRGEKLFF; J gene: TRBJ1-4; V gene: TRBV5-1
CDR3 protein: CASAGGETQYF; J gene: TRBJ2-5; V gene: TRBV25-1
CDR3 protein: CSVGGPIAGLRDEQFF; J gene: TRBJ2-1; V gene: TRBV29-1
CDR3 protein: CASSKSKRGPSITGELFF; J gene: TRBJ2-2; V gene: TRBV6-4
CDR3 protein: CASSEPDFSYNSPLHF; J gene: TRBJ1-6; V gene: TRBV11-2
CDR3 protein: CASSLVTSGGYEQFF; J gene: TRBJ2-1; V gene: TRBV7-2
CDR3 protein: CASSLGGGAGDGYTF; J gene: TRBJ1-2; V gene: TRBV5-1
CDR3 protein: CASSQVRKEYYGYTF; J gene: TRBJ1-2; V gene: TRBV4-2
CDR3 protein: CASSSRTVERSYNEQFF; J gene: TRBJ2-1; V gene: TRBV5-1
CDR3 protein: CSARDWTSGGLQETQYF; J gene: TRBJ2-5; V gene: TRBV20-1
CDR3 protein: CASSSRRGTRPYEQYF; J gene: TRBJ2-7; V gene: TRBV7-3
CDR3 protein: CASSRQAMNTEAFF; J gene: TRBJ1-1; V gene: TRBV5-1
CDR3 protein: CASSSNLWGTSPLHF; J gene: TRBJ1-6; V gene: TRBV5-6
CDR3 protein: CSASVGGESNQPQHF; J gene: TRBJ1-5; V gene: TRBV20-1
CDR3 protein: CSVSTGPGNTIYF; J gene: TRBJ1-3; V gene: TRBV29-1
CDR3 protein: CSAGGYSNQPQHF; J gene: TRBJ1-5; V gene: TRBV20-1
CDR3 protein: CASSLVLARDTQYF; J gene: TRBJ2-3; V gene: TRBV5-1